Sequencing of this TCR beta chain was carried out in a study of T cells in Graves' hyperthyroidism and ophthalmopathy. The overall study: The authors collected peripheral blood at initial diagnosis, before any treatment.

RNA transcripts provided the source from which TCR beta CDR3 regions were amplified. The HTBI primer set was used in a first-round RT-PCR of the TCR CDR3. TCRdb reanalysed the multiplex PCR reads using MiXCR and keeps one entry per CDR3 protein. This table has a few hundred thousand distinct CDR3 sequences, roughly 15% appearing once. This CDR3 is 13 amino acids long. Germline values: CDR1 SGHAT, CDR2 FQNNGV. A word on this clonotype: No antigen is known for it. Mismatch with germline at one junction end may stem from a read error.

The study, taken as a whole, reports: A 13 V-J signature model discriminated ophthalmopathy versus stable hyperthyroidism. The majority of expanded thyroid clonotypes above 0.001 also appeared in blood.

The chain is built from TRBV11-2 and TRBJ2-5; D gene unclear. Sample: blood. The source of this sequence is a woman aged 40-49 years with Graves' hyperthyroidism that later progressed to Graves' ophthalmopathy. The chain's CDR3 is CASSLGRQETRYF. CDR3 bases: TGTGCCAGCAGCTTAGGCCGGCAAGAGACCCGGTACTTC. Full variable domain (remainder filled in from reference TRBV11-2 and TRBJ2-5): EAGVAQSPRYKIIEKRQSVAFWCNPISGHATLYWYQQILGQGPKLLIQFQNNGVVDDSQLPKDRFSAERLKGVDSTLKIQPAKLEDSAVYLCASSLGRQETRYFGPGTRLLVL.